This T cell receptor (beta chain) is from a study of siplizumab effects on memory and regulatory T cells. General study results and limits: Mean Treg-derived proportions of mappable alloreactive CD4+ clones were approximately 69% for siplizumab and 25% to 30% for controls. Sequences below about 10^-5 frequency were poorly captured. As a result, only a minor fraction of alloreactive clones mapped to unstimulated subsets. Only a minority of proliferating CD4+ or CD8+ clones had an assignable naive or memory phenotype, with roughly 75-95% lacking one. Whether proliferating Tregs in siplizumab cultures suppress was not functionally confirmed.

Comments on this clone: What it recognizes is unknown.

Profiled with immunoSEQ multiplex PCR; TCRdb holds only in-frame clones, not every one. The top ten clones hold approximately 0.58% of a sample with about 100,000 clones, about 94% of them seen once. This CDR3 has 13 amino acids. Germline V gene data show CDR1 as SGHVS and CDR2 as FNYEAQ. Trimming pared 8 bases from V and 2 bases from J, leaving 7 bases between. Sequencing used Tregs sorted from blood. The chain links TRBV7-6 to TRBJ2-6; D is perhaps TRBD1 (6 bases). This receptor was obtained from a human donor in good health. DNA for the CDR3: TGTGCCAGCGGGGACACTGGGGCCAACGTCCTGACTTTC. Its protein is CASGDTGANVLTF.